This section outlines one T cell receptor (beta chain) sequence together with its context. Its antigen is not identified. Preparation of the TCRbeta library was carried out with unique molecular identifiers. MiXCR, applied by TCRdb to the PCR reads, yields one record per CDR3 protein. The data show hundreds of thousands of distinct CDR3 sequences, over 10% seen once. Germline V gene data show CDR1 as LGHNA and CDR2 as YSLEER. The CDR3 is made up of 15 amino acids. V gave up 5 bases and J gave up 7 bases; unmatched junction bases: 7. This sample is part of a study of T-cell reconstitution after alpha-beta-depleted transplantation in children. The study, taken as a whole, reports: The authors attributed T-cell counts and diversity one year after transplant mostly to newly produced T cells. In patients about two months after transplant, alpha-beta T cells reportedly arose from several hundred expanded graft clones. Surviving recipient T cells and thymic progenitors produced the high day-60 TCRbeta diversity seen in some patients.

The chain joins TRBV4-3 to TRBJ2-2; 10 bases match TRBD2. This clonotype was sampled from a male patient aged 10 to 17 who had a stem cell transplant for acute myeloid leukemia, so the T cells may come from the graft donor. The material sequenced was PBMCs, mostly from graft donor cells, taken 360 days after TCRalphabeta/CD19-depleted stem cell transplant. The CDR3 reads CASSILAGFHGELFF. CDR3 nucleotides: TGCGCCAGCAGCATACTAGCGGGATTTCACGGGGAGCTGTTTTTT.